This TCR beta chain emerged from a study of shared clonotypes between healthy human individuals. Naive CD8 cells comprised CD45RO-negative, CCR7-positively selected cells, excluding terminally differentiated effector memory CD45RA+ cells. Findings and caveats of the study: Some naive CD4 clonotypes, about 5%, turned up in common across four donors.

Regarding this clone: Its antigen is unidentified.

The repertoire was sequenced with immunoSEQ multiplex PCR; TCRdb's copy has only in-frame clones and lacks some. The sample records approximately 840,000 clones, 96% being singletons. The receptor's source is a man between 25 and 39 years old in good health. Specimen: naive CD8+ T cells sorted from blood.

CDR3 in DNA: TGTGCCAGCAGCTTAGAACTAGCTGCCCATGAGCAGTTCTTC. It specifies CASSLELAAHEQFF. This chain links TRBV13 with TRBJ2-1, with TRBD2 as a possible D gene (6 bases). The length of the CDR3 is 14 residues. CDR1 and CDR2 (germline): PRHDT, FYEKMQ (reference sequence). Trimming removed 1 base at V and 8 bases at J, with 12 bases between.